In this sample, the clone carrying this TCR beta chain turned up a few times. This record comes from a study of PD-L1 blockade in urothelial cancer. The V gene lost 3 bases and the J gene lost 0 bases, with 12 bases spanning the gap. This CDR3 region has 16 residues. Germline lookup yields CDR1 SGHTA and CDR2 FQGNSA. This table comes from immunoSEQ multiplex PCR, and its TCRdb copy is limited to in-frame clones, with some not included. The sample consists of around 80,000 clones, roughly 90% of them appearing once. Source: PBMCs, taken around atezolizumab (anti-PD-L1) treatment. This clonotype was obtained from a woman aged 65 to 85 with urothelial cancer. This chain uses TRBV7-2 with TRBJ2-1; the D gene is possibly TRBD2 (5 bases). CDR3 DNA: TGTGCCAGCAGCTTTTATCCGGGGAGCTCCTACAATGAGCAGTTCTTC. This encodes CASSFYPGSSYNEQFF.